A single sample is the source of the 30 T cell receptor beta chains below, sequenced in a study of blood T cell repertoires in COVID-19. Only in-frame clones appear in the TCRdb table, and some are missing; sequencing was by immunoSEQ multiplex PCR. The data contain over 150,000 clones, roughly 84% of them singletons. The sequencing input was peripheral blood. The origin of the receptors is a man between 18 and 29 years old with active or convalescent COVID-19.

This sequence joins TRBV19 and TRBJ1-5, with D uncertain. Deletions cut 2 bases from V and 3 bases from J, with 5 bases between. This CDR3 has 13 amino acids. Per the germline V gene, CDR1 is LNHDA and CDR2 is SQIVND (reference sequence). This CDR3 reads CASSIQDNQPQHF. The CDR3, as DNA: TGTGCCAGTAGTATACAGGACAATCAGCCCCAGCATTTT. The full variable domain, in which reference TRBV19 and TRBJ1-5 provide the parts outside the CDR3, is DGGITQSPKYLFRKEGQNVTLSCEQNLNHDAMYWYRQDPGQGLRLIYYSQIVNDFQKGDIAEGYSVSREKKESFPLTVTSAQKNPTAFYLCASSIQDNQPQHFGDGTRLSIL.

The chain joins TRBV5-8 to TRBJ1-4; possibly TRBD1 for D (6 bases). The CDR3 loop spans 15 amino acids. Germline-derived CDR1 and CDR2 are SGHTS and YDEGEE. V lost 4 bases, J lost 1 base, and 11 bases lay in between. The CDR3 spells CASSPLRGTNEKLFF. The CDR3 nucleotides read TGTGCCAGCAGCCCACTCAGGGGAACTAATGAAAAACTGTTTTTT.

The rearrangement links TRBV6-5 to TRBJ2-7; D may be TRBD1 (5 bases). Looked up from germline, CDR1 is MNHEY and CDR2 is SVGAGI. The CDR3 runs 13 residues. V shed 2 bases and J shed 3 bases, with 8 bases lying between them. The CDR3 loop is CASSYRQLYEQYF. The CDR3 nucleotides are TGTGCCAGCAGTTACCGACAGCTCTACGAGCAGTACTTC.

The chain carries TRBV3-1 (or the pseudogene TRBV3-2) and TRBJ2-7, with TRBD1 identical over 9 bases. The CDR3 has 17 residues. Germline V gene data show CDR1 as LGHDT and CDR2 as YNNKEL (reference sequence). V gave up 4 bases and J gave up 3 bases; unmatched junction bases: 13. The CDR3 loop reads CASSPFLGTGNGYEQYF. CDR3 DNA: TGTGCCAGCAGCCCCTTCCTAGGGACAGGGAATGGCTACGAGCAGTACTTC.

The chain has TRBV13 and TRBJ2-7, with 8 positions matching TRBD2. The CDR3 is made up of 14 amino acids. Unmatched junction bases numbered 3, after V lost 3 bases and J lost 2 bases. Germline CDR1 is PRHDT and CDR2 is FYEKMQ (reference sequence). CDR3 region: CASSFQAGAYEQYF. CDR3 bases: TGTGCCAGCAGCTTTCAAGCGGGGGCCTACGAGCAGTACTTC.

CDR3 region: CASTGGGGSGEQYF. Here the CDR3 DNA reads TGTGCCAGTACGGGGGGCGGGGGGTCCGGCGAGCAGTACTTC. The V and J genes are TRBV19 and TRBJ2-7; TRBD2 matches at 8 bases. The germline CDR1 and CDR2 sequences are LNHDA and SQIVND (reference sequence). The CDR3 is 14 residues long. Unmatched junction bases numbered 11, after V lost 7 bases and J lost 6 bases.

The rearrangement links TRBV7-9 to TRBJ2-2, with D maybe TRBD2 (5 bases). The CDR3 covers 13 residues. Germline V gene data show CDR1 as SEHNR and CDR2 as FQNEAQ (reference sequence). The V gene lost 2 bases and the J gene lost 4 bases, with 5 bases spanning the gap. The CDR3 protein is CASSLRGTGELFF. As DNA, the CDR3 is TGTGCCAGCAGCTTACGGGGCACCGGGGAGCTGTTTTTT.

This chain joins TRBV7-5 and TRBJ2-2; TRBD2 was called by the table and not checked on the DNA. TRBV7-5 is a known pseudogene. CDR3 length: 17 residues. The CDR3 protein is CVRIRRGPRSNTGELFF. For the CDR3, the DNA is TGTGTCAGGATTCGGAGGGGTCCCAGGAGTAACACCGGGGAGCTGTTTTTT.

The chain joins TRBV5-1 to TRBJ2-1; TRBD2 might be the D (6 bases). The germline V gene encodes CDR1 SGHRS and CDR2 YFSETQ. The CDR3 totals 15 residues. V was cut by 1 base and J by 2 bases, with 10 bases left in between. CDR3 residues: CASSLSAGTYNEQFF. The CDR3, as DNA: TGCGCCAGCAGCTTGTCGGCGGGGACCTACAATGAGCAGTTCTTC.

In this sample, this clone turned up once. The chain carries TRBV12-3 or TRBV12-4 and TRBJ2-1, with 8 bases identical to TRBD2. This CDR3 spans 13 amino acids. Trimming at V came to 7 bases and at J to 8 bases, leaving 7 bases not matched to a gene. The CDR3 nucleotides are TGTGCCAGCACCCAGCGGGAGCTCTATGAGCAGTTCTTC. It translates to CASTQRELYEQFF.

CDR3 sequence: CASSPGGTSGSTDTQYF. The CDR3 coding sequence is TGCGCCAGCAGCCCGGGTGGGACTAGCGGGAGTACCGATACGCAGTATTTT. The chain carries TRBV5-1 and TRBJ2-3, with 14 bases fitting TRBD2. V was clipped by 4 bases and J by 6 bases; unmatched bases: 10. CDR3 length: 17 residues. CDR1 and CDR2 from the germline V gene are SGHRS and YFSETQ. Using reference TRBV5-1 and TRBJ2-3 for the parts outside the CDR3, the full variable domain is KAGVTQTPRYLIKTRGQQVTLSCSPISGHRSVSWYQQTPGQGLQFLFEYFSETQRNKGNFPGRFSGRQFSNSRSEMNVSTLELGDSALYLCASSPGGTSGSTDTQYFGPGTRLTVL.

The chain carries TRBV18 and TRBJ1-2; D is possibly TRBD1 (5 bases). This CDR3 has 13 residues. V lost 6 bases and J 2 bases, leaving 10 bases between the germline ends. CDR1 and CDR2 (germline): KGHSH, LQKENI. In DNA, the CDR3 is TGTGCCAGCTCCACGGCAGGGAACTATGGCTACACCTTC. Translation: CASSTAGNYGYTF.

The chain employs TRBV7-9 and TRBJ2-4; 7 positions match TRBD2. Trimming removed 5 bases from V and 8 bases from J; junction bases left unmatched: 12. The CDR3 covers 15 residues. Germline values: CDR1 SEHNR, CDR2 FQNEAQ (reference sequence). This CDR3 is CASSTFRGGLDIQYF. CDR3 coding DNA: TGTGCCAGCAGCACCTTTCGGGGAGGGTTGGACATTCAGTACTTC.

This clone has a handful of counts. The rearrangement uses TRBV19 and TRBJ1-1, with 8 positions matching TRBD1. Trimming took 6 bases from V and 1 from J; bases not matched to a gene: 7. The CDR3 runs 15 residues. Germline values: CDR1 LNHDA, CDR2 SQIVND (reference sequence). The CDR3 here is CASSQGQGGNTEAFF. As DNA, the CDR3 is TGTGCCAGTAGCCAAGGACAGGGTGGGAACACTGAAGCTTTCTTT. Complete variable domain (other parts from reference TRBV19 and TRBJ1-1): DGGITQSPKYLFRKEGQNVTLSCEQNLNHDAMYWYRQDPGQGLRLIYYSQIVNDFQKGDIAEGYSVSREKKESFPLTVTSAQKNPTAFYLCASSQGQGGNTEAFFGQGTRLTVV.

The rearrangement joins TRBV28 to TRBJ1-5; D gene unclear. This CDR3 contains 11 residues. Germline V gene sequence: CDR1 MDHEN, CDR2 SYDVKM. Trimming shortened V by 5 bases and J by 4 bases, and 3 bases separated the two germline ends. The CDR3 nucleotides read TGTGCCAGCAGTGAGAATCAGCCCCAGCATTTT. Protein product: CASSENQPQHF. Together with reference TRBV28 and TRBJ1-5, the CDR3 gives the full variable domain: DVKVTQSSRYLVKRTGEKVFLECVQDMDHENMFWYRQDPGLGLRLIYFSYDVKMKEKGDIPEGYSVSREKKERFSLILESASTNQTSMYLCASSENQPQHFGDGTRLSIL.

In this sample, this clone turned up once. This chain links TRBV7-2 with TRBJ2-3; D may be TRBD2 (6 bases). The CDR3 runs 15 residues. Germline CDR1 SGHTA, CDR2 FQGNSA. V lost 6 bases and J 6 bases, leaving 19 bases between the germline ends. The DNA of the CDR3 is TGTGCCAGCAGTACTCCGACTAGAGGTCGGGATACGCAGTATTTT. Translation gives CASSTPTRGRDTQYF.

The CDR3 loop is CARNGQGASGNTIYF. In DNA form, the CDR3 reads TGTGCCCGAAATGGACAGGGGGCATCCGGAAACACCATATATTTT. The V and J genes are TRBV30 and TRBJ1-3; 11 bases map to TRBD1. V lost 8 bases and J lost 4; bases outside the gene matches: 10. From germline, CDR1 is GTSNPN and CDR2 SVGIG (reference sequence). This CDR3 has 15 residues.

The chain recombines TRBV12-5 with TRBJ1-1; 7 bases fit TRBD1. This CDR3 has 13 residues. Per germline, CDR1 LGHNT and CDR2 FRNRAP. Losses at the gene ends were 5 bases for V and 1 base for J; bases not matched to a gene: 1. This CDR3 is CASGAGGNTEAFF. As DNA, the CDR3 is TGTGCTAGTGGTGCAGGGGGGAACACTGAAGCTTTCTTT.

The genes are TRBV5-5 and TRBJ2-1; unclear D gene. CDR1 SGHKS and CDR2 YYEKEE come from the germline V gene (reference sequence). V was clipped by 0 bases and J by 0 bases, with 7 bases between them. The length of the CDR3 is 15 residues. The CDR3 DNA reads TGTGCCAGCAGCTTGGAAAGGAGCTCCTACAATGAGCAGTTCTTC. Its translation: CASSLERSSYNEQFF.

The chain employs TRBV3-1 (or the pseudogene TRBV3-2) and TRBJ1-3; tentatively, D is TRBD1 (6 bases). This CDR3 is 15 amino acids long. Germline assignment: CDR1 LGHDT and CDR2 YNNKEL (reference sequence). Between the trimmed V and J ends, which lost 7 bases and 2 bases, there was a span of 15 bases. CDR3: CASTIGRGTGNTIYF. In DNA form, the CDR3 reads TGTGCCAGCACCATAGGTAGGGGGACTGGAAACACCATATATTTT.

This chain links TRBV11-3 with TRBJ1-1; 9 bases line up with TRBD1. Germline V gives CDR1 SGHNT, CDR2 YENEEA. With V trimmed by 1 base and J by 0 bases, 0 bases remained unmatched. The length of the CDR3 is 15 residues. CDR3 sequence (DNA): TGTGCCAGCAGCTTAGGACAGGGGGTGAACACTGAAGCTTTCTTT. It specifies CASSLGQGVNTEAFF.

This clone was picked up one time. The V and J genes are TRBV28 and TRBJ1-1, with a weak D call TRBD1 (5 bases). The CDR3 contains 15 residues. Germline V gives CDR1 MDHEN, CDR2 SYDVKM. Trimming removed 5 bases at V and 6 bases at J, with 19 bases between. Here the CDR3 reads CASSGPKVWGAEAFF. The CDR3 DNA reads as TGTGCCAGCAGTGGCCCCAAGGTGTGGGGGGCTGAAGCTTTCTTT.

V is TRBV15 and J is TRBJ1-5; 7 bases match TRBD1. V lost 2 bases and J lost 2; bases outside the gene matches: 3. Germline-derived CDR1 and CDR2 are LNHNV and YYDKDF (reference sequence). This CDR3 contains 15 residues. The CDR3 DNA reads TGTGCCACCAGCAGACATGACAGGGGCAATCAGCCCCAGCATTTT. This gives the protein CATSRHDRGNQPQHF. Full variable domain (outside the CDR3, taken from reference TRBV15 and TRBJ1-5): DAMVIQNPRYQVTQFGKPVTLSCSQTLNHNVMYWYQQKSSQAPKLLFHYYDKDFNNEADTPDNFQSRRPNTSFCFLDIRSPGLGDTAMYLCATSRHDRGNQPQHFGDGTRLSIL.

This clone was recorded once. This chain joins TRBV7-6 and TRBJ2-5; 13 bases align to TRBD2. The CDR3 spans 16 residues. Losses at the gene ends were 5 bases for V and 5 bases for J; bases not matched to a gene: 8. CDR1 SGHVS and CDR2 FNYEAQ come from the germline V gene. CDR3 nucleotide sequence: TGTGCCAGCAGCGTCAGACTAGCGGGAGGTGGTGAGACCCAGTACTTC. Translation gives CASSVRLAGGGETQYF. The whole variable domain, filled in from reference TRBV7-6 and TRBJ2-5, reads GAGVSQSPRYKVTKRGQDVALRCDPISGHVSLYWYRQALGQGPEFLTYFNYEAQQDKSGLPNDRFSAERPEGSISTLTIQRTEQRDSAMYRCASSVRLAGGGETQYFGPGTRLLVL.

Here the CDR3 reads CASSTGTYGYTF. Here the CDR3 DNA reads TGTGCCAGCAGCACCGGGACATATGGCTACACCTTC. The rearrangement uses TRBV7-9 and TRBJ1-2; D is possibly TRBD1 (6 bases). The CDR3 sequence is 12 residues long. Germline V gene data show CDR1 as SEHNR and CDR2 as FQNEAQ (reference sequence). V lost 5 bases and J 5 bases, leaving 9 bases between the germline ends.

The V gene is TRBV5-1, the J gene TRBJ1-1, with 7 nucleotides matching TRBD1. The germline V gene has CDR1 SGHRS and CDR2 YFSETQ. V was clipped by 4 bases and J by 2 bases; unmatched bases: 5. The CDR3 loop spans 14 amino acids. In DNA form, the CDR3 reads TGCGCCAGCAGCATAACAGGGGTTAACACTGAAGCTTTCTTT. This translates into CASSITGVNTEAFF.

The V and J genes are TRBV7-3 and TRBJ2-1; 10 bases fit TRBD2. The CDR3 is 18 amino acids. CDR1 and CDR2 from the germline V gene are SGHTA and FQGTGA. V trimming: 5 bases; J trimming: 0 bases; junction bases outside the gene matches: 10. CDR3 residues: CASSRGLAGAGSYNEQFF. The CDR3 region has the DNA TGTGCCAGCAGCCGGGGGCTAGCGGGAGCGGGCTCCTACAATGAGCAGTTCTTC.

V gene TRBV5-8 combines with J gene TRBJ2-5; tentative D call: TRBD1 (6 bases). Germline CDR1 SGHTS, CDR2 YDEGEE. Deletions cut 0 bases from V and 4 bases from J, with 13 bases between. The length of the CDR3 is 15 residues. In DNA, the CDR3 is TGTGCCAGCAGCTTGGAAGGGGGAAGAGGAGAGACCCAGTACTTC. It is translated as CASSLEGGRGETQYF.

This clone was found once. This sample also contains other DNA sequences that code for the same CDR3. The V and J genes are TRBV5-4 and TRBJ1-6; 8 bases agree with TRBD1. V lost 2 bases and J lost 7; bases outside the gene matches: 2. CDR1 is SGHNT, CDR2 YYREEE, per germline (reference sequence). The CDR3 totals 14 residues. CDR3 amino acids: CASSFRTGNSPLHF. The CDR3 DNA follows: TGTGCCAGCAGCTTCCGGACAGGGAATTCACCCCTCCACTTT.

Here the CDR3 reads CASSFLGRQGNEKLFF. CDR3 DNA sequence: TGTGCCAGCAGCTTCTTGGGCCGACAGGGGAATGAAAAACTGTTTTTT. The genes are TRBV5-6 and TRBJ1-4; TRBD1 matches 8 bases. The junction had 8 bases not matched to a gene; V was cut back by 2 bases and J by 5 bases. This CDR3 is 16 amino acids long. Germline V lookup: CDR1 SGHDT, CDR2 YYEEEE.